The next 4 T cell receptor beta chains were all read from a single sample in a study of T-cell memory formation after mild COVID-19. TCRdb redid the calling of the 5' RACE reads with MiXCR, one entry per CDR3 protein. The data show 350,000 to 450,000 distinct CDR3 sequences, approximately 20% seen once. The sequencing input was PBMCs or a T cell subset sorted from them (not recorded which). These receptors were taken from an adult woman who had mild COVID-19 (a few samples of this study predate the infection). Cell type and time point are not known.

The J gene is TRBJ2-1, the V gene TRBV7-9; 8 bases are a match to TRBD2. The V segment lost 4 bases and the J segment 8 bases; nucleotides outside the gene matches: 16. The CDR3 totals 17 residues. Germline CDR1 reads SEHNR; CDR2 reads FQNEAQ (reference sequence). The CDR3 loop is CASSSSSGTRCVDEQFF. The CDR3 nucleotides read TGTGCCAGCAGCTCGTCGTCCGGGACTAGGTGTGTCGATGAGCAGTTCTTC.

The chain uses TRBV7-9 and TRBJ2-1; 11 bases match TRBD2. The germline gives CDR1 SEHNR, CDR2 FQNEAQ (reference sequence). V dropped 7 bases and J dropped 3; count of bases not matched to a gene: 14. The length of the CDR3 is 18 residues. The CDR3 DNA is TGTGCCAGCACCGTCATCGAGGGTAGCGGGAGGGGCTACAATGAGCAGTTCTTC. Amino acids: CASTVIEGSGRGYNEQFF.

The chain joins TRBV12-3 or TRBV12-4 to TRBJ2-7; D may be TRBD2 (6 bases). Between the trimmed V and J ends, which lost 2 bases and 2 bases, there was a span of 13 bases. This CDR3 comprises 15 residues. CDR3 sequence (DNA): TGTGCCAGCAGTTTATTAGGCGGGATGACCTACGAGCAGTACTTC. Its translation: CASSLLGGMTYEQYF.

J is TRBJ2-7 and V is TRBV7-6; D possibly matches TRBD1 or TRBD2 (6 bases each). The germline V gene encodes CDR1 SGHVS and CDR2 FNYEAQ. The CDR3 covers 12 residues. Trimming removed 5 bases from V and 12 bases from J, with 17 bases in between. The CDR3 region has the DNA TGTGCCAGCAGCCAGACAGGAGGGCAATCGTACTTC. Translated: CASSQTGGQSYF. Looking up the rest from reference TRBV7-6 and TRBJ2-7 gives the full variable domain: GAGVSQSPRYKVTKRGQDVALRCDPISGHVSLYWYRQALGQGPEFLTYFNYEAQQDKSGLPNDRFSAERPEGSISTLTIQRTEQRDSAMYRCASSQTGGQSYFGPGTRLTVT.